These 21 T cell receptor beta chains originate from one sample sequenced in a study of cytomegalovirus exposure and HLA in healthy donors. PCR used 60 Vbeta primers and 13 Jbeta primers. This table comes from immunoSEQ multiplex PCR, and its TCRdb copy is limited to in-frame clones, with some not included. This sample has around 160,000 clones, with roughly 73% found just once. Sequencing input: PBMCs. The receptors derive from a woman between 18 and 29 years old in good health and CMV-seronegative.

V usage is TRBV5-8 and J usage is TRBJ2-1, with 10 bases lining up with TRBD1. The CDR3 extends over 13 amino acids. Germline CDR1 is SGHTS and CDR2 is YDEGEE. The ends lost 2 bases at V and 9 bases at J; junction bases unmatched: 2. The CDR3 loop reads CASSFDRGREQFF. The CDR3 coding sequence is TGTGCCAGCAGCTTTGACAGGGGGCGTGAGCAGTTCTTC.

This clone was seen only once. The genes are TRBV29-1 and TRBJ2-4; D may be TRBD2 (7 bases). Germline lookup yields CDR1 SQVTM and CDR2 ANQGSEA. Trimming left V 1 base short and J 2 bases short, with 18 bases between. The CDR3 contains 17 residues. The CDR3 protein is CSVEVGGAFLSKNIQYF. The DNA for the CDR3 is TGCAGCGTTGAAGTTGGGGGGGCGTTTCTTTCCAAAAACATTCAGTACTTC.

The genes are TRBV7-2 and TRBJ2-3; 8 bases are a match to TRBD2. The CDR3 runs 19 residues. Germline assignment: CDR1 SGHTA and CDR2 FQGNSA. The V and J ends lost 5 bases and 4 bases, in that order; junction bases with no gene match: 20. The CDR3 sequence is CASSPFPSGQRGPPDTQYF. CDR3 nucleotides: TGTGCCAGCAGCCCCTTCCCGTCCGGGCAGCGGGGGCCGCCAGATACGCAGTATTTT.

The CDR3 loop reads CASSQEEDNIQYF. The CDR3 nucleotides are TGCGCCAGCAGCCAAGAGGAGGACAACATTCAGTACTTC. The chain couples TRBV4-3 to TRBJ2-4; a weak D match, TRBD2 (5 bases). V was trimmed by 0 bases and J by 7 bases, leaving 7 bases between them. Germline assignment: CDR1 LGHNA and CDR2 YSLEER. The CDR3 is 13 amino acids.

V is TRBV9 and J is TRBJ2-1; TRBD2 aligns across 7 bases. In germline, CDR1 is SGDLS, CDR2 YYNGEE. V lost 3 bases to trimming and J lost 0 bases; unmatched junction nucleotides: 9. This CDR3 comprises 17 residues. The CDR3: CASSAPWDYSSYNEQFF. As DNA, the CDR3 is TGTGCCAGCAGCGCCCCCTGGGACTATAGCTCCTACAATGAGCAGTTCTTC.

This clone was seen once. CDR3 sequence: CATSTGSRTDTQYF. The CDR3 DNA follows: TGTGCCACCAGCACGGGATCCCGCACAGATACGCAGTATTTT. This chain joins TRBV15 and TRBJ2-3; tentatively, D is TRBD2 (5 bases). CDR1 and CDR2 from the germline V gene are LNHNV and YYDKDF (reference sequence). Trimming stripped 4 bases from V and 1 base from J, with 9 bases between. The CDR3 sequence is 14 residues long.

Only one count was recorded for this clone. The V and J genes are TRBV2 and TRBJ1-4; D is possibly TRBD1 (5 bases). The germline V and J ends were trimmed by 2 bases and 3 bases, with 13 bases remaining between them. The CDR3 covers 16 residues. CDR1 and CDR2 (germline): SNHLY, FYNNEI. CDR3 protein: CASSETTGGPNEKLFF. Here the CDR3 DNA reads TGTGCCAGCAGTGAAACCACGGGGGGACCTAATGAAAAACTGTTTTTT.

A few counts support this clone. This chain uses TRBV6-1 with TRBJ1-3; D remains unclear. The germline gives CDR1 MNHNS, CDR2 SASEGT. V was clipped by 4 bases and J by 8 bases, with 9 bases between them. The CDR3 is made up of 12 amino acids. Here the CDR3 DNA reads TGTGCCAGCAGTGCTGAGAGCGACACCATATATTTT. This sequence encodes CASSAESDTIYF.

This sequence joins TRBV11-3 and TRBJ1-1; D possibly corresponds to TRBD1 (5 bases). The CDR3 contains 15 residues. The V and J ends lost 2 bases and 4 bases respectively, with 14 bases between them. In germline, CDR1 is SGHNT, CDR2 YENEEA. CDR3 amino acids: CASSLSMTVTTEAFF. The CDR3 DNA sequence: TGTGCCAGCAGCTTATCTATGACAGTCACCACTGAAGCTTTCTTT.

The V gene is TRBV9, the J gene TRBJ1-1; D uncertain. The CDR3 has 15 residues. Germline lookup yields CDR1 SGDLS and CDR2 YYNGEE. The V gene lost 2 bases and the J gene lost 0 bases, with 11 bases spanning the gap. CDR3 in amino acids: CASSVADNMNTEAFF. CDR3 coding DNA: TGTGCCAGCAGCGTGGCAGACAATATGAACACTGAAGCTTTCTTT.

This rearrangement joins TRBV4-3 to TRBJ2-2, with D tentatively TRBD1 (5 bases). The CDR3 is 18 amino acids. CDR1 LGHNA and CDR2 YSLEER come from the germline V gene. V lost 0 bases and J lost 1, with 15 bases in between. The CDR3 DNA sequence: TGCGCCAGCAGCCAAGAGTACAGGCGCTATCAGAACACCGGGGAGCTGTTTTTT. It encodes CASSQEYRRYQNTGELFF.

This clone was seen only a few times. The genes are TRBV9 and TRBJ2-5; D uncertain. In germline, CDR1 is SGDLS, CDR2 YYNGEE. The CDR3 is 13 residues long. Trimming stripped 0 bases from V and 5 bases from J, with 8 bases between. The CDR3 reads CASSVGYQETQYF. The CDR3 nucleotides read TGTGCCAGCAGCGTAGGTTATCAGGAGACCCAGTACTTC.

V is TRBV9 and J is TRBJ2-1, with 7 bases matching TRBD2. This CDR3 comprises 16 residues. Losses at the gene ends were 1 base for V and 5 bases for J; bases not matched to a gene: 9. Germline loops: CDR1 SGDLS, CDR2 YYNGEE. The CDR3 sequence is CASSVWAGASHNEQFF. The CDR3 DNA follows: TGTGCCAGCAGCGTATGGGCGGGAGCGAGTCACAATGAGCAGTTCTTC.

This clone was detected only a few times. The chain carries TRBV18 and TRBJ1-1; 9 nucleotides agree with TRBD1. Germline CDR1 and CDR2: KGHSH and LQKENI. CDR3 length: 16 residues. The ends lost 4 bases at V and 5 bases at J; junction bases unmatched: 11. CDR3 region: CASSLRRTQGATEAFF. The CDR3 DNA reads TGTGCCAGCTCACTCCGGAGGACACAGGGGGCGACTGAAGCTTTCTTT.

This chain uses TRBV9 with TRBJ2-5; possible D gene TRBD2, 6 bases. Trimming removed 0 bases at V and 5 bases at J, with 23 bases between. The CDR3 extends over 18 amino acids. Germline values: CDR1 SGDLS, CDR2 YYNGEE. For the CDR3, the DNA is TGTGCCAGCAGCGTAGGGGAGGTGGGGCAGGGATGGAGGGAGACCCAGTACTTC. Translating gives CASSVGEVGQGWRETQYF.

Points on this clone: Other DNA sequences in this sample translate to the same CDR3. The chain has TRBV19 and TRBJ2-5; D gene ambiguous. Trimming took off 5 bases at V and 5 bases at J, with 9 bases between the two ends. This CDR3 region has 12 residues. Germline-derived CDR1 and CDR2 are LNHDA and SQIVND (reference sequence). CDR3 region: CASSGSGETQYF. CDR3 coding DNA: TGTGCCAGTAGTGGGTCCGGGGAGACCCAGTACTTC.

The rearrangement links TRBV19 to TRBJ1-3, with 7 bases that match TRBD1. The V gene end was trimmed by 6 bases and the J gene end by 4 bases; junction bases not matched to a gene: 12. This CDR3 is 16 amino acids long. The germline gives CDR1 LNHDA, CDR2 SQIVND (reference sequence). The CDR3 coding sequence is TGTGCCAGTAGACCCTGGGACAGTTCCAGGGGAAACACCATATATTTT. Its translation is CASRPWDSSRGNTIYF.

The CDR3 coding sequence is TGTGCCAGCAGCGCCGGGACTCCCCCCTACGAGCAGTACTTC. Its protein product is CASSAGTPPYEQYF. J is TRBJ2-7 and V is TRBV9; D is perhaps TRBD2 (6 bases). V lost 3 bases to trimming and J lost 2 bases, with 12 bases between them. This CDR3 has 14 residues. Germline V gene sequence: CDR1 SGDLS, CDR2 YYNGEE.

V and J are TRBV4-3 and TRBJ1-1; maybe TRBD1 (6 bases). The germline V gene encodes CDR1 LGHNA and CDR2 YSLEER. The CDR3 is 15 residues long. The germline V and J ends were trimmed by 5 bases and 9 bases, with 22 bases remaining between them. The CDR3 here is CASSERTQGLLKAFF. Written as DNA, the CDR3 is TGCGCCAGCAGCGAAAGGACACAGGGTTTATTGAAAGCTTTCTTT.

The chain combines TRBV2 with TRBJ1-6; D ambiguous. The CDR3 has 15 residues. CDR1 and CDR2 (germline): SNHLY, FYNNEI. Between the trimmed V and J ends, which lost 4 bases and 0 bases, there was a span of 7 bases. This CDR3 is CASSAESSYNSPLHF. The CDR3 nucleotides read TGTGCCAGCAGTGCGGAGAGCTCCTATAATTCACCCCTCCACTTT.

This chain joins TRBV6-5 and TRBJ2-7, with 10 bases fitting TRBD1. J lost 7 bases, V lost 3 bases, and 12 bases had no gene match. The germline gives CDR1 MNHEY, CDR2 SVGAGI. The CDR3 is 16 amino acids. CDR3 DNA sequence: TGTGCCAGCAGTTATTATTTAGGACAGGGGGAAGGTGAGCAGTACTTC. Amino acid sequence: CASSYYLGQGEGEQYF.